This paragraph reports one T cell receptor beta chain. Profiling relied on immunoSEQ multiplex PCR, and the TCRdb table lists in-frame clones only, not all of them. This table has nearly 80,000 clones, about nine tenths appearing once. The sample is drawn from a study of technical replicates of blood from a handful of donors. V was pared by 2 bases and J by 2 bases, with 11 bases between. CDR3 size: 14 residues. Germline CDR1 is SGDLS and CDR2 is YYNGEE. The sequence was obtained from a human donor in good health. The sample was T cells isolated from PBMCs. This chain uses TRBV9 with TRBJ2-7; D perhaps matches TRBD2 (5 bases). CDR3 coding DNA: TGTGCCAGCAGCGTGGCCTTAGCGCCCTACGAGCAGTACTTC. Translated: CASSVALAPYEQYF.